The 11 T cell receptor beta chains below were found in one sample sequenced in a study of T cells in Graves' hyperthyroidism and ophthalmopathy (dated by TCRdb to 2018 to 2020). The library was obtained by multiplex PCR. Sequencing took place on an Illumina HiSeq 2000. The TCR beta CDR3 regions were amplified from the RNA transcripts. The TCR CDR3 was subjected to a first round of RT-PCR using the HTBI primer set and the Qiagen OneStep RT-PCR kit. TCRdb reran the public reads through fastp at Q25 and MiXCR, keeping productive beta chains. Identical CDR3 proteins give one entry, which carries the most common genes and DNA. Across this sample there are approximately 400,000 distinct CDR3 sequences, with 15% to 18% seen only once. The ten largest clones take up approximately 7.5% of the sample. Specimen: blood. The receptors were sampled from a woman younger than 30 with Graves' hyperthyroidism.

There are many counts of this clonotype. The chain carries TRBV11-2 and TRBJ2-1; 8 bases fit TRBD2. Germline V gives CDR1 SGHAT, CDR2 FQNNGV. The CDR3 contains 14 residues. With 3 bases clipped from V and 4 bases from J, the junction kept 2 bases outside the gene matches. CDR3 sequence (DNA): TGTGCCAGCAGCTTGAGCGGGAGATACAATGAGCAGTTCTTC. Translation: CASSLSGRYNEQFF. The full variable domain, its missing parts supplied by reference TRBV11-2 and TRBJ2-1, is EAGVAQSPRYKIIEKRQSVAFWCNPISGHATLYWYQQILGQGPKLLIQFQNNGVVDDSQLPKDRFSAERLKGVDSTLKIQPAKLEDSAVYLCASSLSGRYNEQFFGPGTRLTVL.

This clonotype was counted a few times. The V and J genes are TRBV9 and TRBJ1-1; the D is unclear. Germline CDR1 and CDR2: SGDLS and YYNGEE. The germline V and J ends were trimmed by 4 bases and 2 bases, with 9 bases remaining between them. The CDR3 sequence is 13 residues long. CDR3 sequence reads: CASSPSPNTEAFF. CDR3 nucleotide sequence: TGTGCCAGCAGCCCCTCGCCTAACACTGAAGCTTTCTTT. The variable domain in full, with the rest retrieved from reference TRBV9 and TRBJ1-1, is DSGVTQTPKHLITATGQRVTLRCSPRSGDLSVYWYQQSLDQGLQFLIQYYNGEERAKGNILERFSAQQFPDLHSELNLSSLELGDSALYFCASSPSPNTEAFFGQGTRLTVV.

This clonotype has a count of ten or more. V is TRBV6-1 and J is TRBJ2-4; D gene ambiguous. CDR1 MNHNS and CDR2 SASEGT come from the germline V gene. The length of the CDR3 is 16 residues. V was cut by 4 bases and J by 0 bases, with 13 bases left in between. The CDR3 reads CASSGDSLGAKNIQYF. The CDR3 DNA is TGTGCCAGCAGTGGGGATAGTTTGGGAGCCAAAAACATTCAGTACTTC.

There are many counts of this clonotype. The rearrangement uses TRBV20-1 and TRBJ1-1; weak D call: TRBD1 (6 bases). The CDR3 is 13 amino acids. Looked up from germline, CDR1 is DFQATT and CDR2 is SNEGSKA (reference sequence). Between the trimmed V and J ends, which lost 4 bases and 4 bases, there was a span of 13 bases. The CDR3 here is CSANRDTTTEAFF. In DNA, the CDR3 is TGCAGTGCTAACCGGGACACTACCACTGAAGCTTTCTTT.

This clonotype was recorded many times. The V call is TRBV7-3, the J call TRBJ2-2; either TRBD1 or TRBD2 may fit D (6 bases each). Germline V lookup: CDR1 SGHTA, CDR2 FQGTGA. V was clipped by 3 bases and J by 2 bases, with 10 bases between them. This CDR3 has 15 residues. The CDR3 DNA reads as TGTGCCAGCAGCTTCCGGGGGCTAAACACCGGGGAGCTGTTTTTT. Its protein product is CASSFRGLNTGELFF.

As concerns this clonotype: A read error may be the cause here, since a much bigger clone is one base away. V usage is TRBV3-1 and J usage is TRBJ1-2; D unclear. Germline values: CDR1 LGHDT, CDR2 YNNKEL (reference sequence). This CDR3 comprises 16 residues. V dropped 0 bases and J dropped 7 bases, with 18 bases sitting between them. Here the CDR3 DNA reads TGTGCCAGCAGCCAAGAGGACGGGTCGGGATTGGGTGGCTACACCTTC. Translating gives CASSQEDGSGLGGYTF.

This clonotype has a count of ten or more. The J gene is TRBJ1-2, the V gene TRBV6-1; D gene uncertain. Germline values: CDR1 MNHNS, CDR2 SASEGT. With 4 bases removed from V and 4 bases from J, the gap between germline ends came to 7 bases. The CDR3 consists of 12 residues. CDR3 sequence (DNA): TGTGCCAGCAGTGCTCGGGTCTATGGCTACACCTTC. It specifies CASSARVYGYTF.

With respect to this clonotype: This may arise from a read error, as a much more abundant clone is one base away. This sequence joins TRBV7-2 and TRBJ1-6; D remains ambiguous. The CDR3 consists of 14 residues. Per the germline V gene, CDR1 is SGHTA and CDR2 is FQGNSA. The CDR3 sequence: CASGFVPRNSPLHF. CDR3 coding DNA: TGTGCCAGCGGCTTTGTACCCCGAAATTCACCCCTCCACTTT.

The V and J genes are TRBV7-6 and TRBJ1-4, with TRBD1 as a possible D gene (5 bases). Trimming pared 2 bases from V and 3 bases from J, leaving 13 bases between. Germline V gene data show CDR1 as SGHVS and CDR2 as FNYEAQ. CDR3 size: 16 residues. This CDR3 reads CASSLLSPGPNEKLFF. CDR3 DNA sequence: TGTGCCAGCAGCTTATTATCCCCGGGACCTAATGAAAAACTGTTTTTT. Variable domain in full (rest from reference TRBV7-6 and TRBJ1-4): GAGVSQSPRYKVTKRGQDVALRCDPISGHVSLYWYRQALGQGPEFLTYFNYEAQQDKSGLPNDRFSAERPEGSISTLTIQRTEQRDSAMYRCASSLLSPGPNEKLFFGSGTQLSVL.

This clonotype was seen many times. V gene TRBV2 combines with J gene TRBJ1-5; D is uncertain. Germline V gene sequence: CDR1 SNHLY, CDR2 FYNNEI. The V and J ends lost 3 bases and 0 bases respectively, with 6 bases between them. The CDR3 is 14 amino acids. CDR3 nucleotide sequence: TGTGCCAGCAGTGATGCCCCTAGCAATCAGCCCCAGCATTTT. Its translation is CASSDAPSNQPQHF.

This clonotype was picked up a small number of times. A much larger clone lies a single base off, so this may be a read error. The CDR3 region is CASSEGMEAGELFF. The DNA of the CDR3 is TGTGCCAGCAGTGAAGGAATGGAAGCCGGGGAGCTGTTTTTT. The V call is TRBV6-1, the J call TRBJ2-2; no clear D. The ends were cut back, 1 base at V and 6 bases at J, with 9 bases in the middle. This CDR3 is 14 amino acids long. CDR1 MNHNS and CDR2 SASEGT come from the germline V gene.